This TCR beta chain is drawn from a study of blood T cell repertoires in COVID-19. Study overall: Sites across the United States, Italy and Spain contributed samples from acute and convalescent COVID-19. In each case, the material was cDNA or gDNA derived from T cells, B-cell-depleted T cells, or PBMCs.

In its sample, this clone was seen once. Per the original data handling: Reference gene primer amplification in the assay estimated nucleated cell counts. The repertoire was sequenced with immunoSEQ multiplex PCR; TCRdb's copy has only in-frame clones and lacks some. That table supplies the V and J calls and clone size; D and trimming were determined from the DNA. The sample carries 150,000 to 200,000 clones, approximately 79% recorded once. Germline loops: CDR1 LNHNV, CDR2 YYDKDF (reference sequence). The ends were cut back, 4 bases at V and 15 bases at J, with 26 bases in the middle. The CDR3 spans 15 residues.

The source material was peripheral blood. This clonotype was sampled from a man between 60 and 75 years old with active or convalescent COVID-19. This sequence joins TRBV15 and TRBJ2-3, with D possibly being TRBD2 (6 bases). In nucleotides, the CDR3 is TGTGCCACCAGCATTAGGAGGGACCTATTGAGCGAGTACTATTTT. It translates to CATSIRRDLLSEYYF.